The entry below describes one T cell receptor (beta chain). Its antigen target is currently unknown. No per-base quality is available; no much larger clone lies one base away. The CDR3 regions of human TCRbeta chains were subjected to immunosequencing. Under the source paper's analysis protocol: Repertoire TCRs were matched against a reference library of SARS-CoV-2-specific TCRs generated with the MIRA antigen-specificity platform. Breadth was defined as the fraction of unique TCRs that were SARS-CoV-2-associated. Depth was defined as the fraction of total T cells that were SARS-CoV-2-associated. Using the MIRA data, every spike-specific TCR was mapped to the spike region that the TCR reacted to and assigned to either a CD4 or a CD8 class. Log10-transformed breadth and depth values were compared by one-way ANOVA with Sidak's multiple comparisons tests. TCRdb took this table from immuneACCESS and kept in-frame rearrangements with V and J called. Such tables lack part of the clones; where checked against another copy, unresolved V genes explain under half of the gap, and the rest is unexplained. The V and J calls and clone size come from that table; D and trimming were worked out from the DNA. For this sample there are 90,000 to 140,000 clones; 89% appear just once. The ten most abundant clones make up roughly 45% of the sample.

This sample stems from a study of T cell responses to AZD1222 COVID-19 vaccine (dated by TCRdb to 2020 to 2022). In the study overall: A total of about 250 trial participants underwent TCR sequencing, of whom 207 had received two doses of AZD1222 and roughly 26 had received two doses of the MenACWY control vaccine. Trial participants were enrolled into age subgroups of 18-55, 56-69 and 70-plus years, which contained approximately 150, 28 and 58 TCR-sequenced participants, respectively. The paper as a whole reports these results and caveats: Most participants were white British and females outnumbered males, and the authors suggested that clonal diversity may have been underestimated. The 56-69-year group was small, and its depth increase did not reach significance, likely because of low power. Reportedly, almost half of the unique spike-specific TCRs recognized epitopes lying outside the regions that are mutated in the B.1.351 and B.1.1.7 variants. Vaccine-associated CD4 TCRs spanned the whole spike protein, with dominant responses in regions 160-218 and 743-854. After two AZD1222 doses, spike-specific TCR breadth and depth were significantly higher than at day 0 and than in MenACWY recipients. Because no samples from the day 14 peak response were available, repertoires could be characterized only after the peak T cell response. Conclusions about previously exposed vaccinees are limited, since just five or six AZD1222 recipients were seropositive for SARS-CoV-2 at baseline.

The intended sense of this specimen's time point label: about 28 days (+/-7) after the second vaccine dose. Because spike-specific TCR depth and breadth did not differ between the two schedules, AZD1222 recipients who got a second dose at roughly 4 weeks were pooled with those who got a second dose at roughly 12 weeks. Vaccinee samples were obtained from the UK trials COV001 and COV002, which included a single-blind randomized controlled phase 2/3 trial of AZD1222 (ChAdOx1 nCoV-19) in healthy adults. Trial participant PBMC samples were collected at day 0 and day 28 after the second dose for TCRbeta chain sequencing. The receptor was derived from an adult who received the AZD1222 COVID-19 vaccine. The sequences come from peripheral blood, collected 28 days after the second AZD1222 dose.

The CDR3 protein sequence reads: CASSLNRRESRDTQYF. The sequenced DNA is TGTGCCAGCAGCTTAAACCGGCGGGAGAGTAGGGATACGCAGTATTTT. The V gene is TRBV11-2 and the J gene is TRBJ2-3, and 7 junction bases match TRBD2. For this chain, trimming is 2 bases at the V end and 6 bases at the J end, and the number of junction bases without a gene match is 11. CDR1 SGHAT and CDR2 FQNNGV were looked up in the germline V gene. The CDR3 contains 16 residues, cysteine and phenylalanine counted. CDR3 DNA is the only sequence kept; it has 48 bases, read in frame from the first base.